A single sample is the source of the 6 T cell receptor beta chains below, sequenced in a study of monozygotic twins with inflammatory bowel disease (dated by TCRdb to between 2019 and 2020). The library came from 5' RACE. The reads were generated on an Illumina HiSeq 2500. The reads were reprocessed in TCRdb, with one entry per CDR3 protein sequence and no accompanying DNA. The sample's table lists a count of hundreds of thousands of distinct CDR3 sequences. About 2.6% of the sample lies in the top ten. Source material: blood. Source of these receptors: a human donor with ulcerative colitis or Crohn's disease, or a healthy co-twin of an affected twin (not recorded which).

The chain links TRBV20-1 to TRBJ1-4; as DNA is missing, the TRBD1 call by TCRdb cannot be tested. The germline V gene has CDR1 DFQATT and CDR2 SNEGSKA (reference sequence). The CDR3 runs 16 residues. This chain's CDR3 is CSARDYMGQRNEKLFF.

The V and J genes are TRBV13 and TRBJ2-1; TCRdb outputs TRBD1, but without DNA this stays unchecked. The CDR3 length is 15 residues. CDR1 and CDR2 (germline): PRHDT, FYEKMQ (reference sequence). The CDR3: CASSRWGQTYNEQFF.

The CDR3 here is CASSPYTVNNSPLHF. This chain connects TRBV27 to TRBJ1-6. The CDR3 loop spans 15 amino acids. Germline V gene sequence: CDR1 MNHEY, CDR2 SMNVEV (reference sequence).

The chain recombines TRBV20-1 with TRBJ1-2; TCRdb gives TRBD1 as the D gene, but with no DNA this cannot be confirmed. This CDR3 region has 15 residues. Germline V gene lookup returns CDR1 DFQATT and CDR2 SNEGSKA (reference sequence). This chain's CDR3 is CSAREVGGVGYGYTF.

The rearrangement links TRBV6-1 to TRBJ2-1; TCRdb lists TRBD1, though no DNA is available to test this call. The CDR3 covers 17 residues. Germline V lookup: CDR1 MNHNS, CDR2 SASEGT. The CDR3: CASSEAARTGKANEQFF.

This chain connects TRBV2 to TRBJ1-6. CDR1 SNHLY and CDR2 FYNNEI come from the germline V gene. This CDR3 spans 12 amino acids. The CDR3: CASSGEKSPLHF.